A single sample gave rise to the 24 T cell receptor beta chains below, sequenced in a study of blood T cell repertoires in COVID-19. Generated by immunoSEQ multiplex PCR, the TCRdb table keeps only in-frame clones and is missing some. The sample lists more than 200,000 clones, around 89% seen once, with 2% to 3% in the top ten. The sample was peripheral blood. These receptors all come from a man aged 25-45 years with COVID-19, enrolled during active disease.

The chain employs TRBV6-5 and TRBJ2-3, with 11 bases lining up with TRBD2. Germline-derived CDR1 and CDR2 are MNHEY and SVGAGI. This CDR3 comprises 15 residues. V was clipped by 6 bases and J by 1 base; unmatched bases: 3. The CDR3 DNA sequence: TGTGCCAGCAGCGTACTAGCGGGAGGCACAGATACGCAGTATTTT. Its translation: CASSVLAGGTDTQYF.

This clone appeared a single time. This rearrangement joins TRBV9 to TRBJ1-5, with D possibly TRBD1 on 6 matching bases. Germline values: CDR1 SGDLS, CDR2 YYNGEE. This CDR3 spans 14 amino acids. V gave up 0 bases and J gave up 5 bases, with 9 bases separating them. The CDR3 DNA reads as TGTGCCAGCAGCGTAGGGGGGCAAGATCAGCCCCAGCATTTT. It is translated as CASSVGGQDQPQHF.

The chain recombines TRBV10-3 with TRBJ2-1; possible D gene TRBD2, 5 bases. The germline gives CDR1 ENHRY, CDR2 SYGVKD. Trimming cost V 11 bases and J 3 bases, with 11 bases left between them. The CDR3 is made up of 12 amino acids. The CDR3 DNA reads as TGTGCCCTCGGGGTTAGCTACAATGAGCAGTTCTTC. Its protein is CALGVSYNEQFF.

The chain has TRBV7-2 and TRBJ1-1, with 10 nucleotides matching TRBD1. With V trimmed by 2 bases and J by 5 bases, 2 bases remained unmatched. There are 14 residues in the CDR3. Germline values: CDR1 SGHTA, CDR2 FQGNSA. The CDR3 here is CASSLRQGATEAFF. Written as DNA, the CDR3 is TGTGCCAGCAGCTTAAGACAGGGGGCAACTGAAGCTTTCTTT. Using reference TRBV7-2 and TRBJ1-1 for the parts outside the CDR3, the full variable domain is GAGVSQSPSNKVTEKGKDVELRCDPISGHTALYWYRQSLGQGLEFLIYFQGNSAPDKSGLPSDRFSAERTGGSVSTLTIQRTQQEDSAVYLCASSLRQGATEAFFGQGTRLTVV.

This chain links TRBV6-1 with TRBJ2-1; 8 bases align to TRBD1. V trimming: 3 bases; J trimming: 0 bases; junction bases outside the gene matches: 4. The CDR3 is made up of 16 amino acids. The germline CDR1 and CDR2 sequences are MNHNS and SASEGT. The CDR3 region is CASSDRQGPSYNEQFF. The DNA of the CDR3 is TGTGCCAGCAGTGACCGACAGGGGCCCTCCTACAATGAGCAGTTCTTC.

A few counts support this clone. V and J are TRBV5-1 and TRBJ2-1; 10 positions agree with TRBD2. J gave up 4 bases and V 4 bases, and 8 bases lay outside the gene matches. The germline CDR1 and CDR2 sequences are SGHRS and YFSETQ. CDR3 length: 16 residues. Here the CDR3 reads CASSPLASGSYNEQFF. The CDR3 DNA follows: TGCGCCAGCAGCCCCCTGGCTAGCGGGAGTTACAATGAGCAGTTCTTC.

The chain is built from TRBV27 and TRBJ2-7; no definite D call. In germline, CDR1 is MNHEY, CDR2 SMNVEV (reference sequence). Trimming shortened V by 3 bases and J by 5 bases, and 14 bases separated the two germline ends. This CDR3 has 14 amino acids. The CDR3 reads CASSFLIRLNEQYF. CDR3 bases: TGTGCCAGCAGTTTTTTGATCAGGTTGAACGAGCAGTACTTC.

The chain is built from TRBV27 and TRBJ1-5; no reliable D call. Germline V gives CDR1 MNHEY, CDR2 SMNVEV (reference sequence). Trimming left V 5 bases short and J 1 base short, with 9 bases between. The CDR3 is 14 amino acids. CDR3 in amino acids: CASSEGVSNQPQHF. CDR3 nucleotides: TGTGCCAGCAGTGAGGGCGTGAGCAATCAGCCCCAGCATTTT.

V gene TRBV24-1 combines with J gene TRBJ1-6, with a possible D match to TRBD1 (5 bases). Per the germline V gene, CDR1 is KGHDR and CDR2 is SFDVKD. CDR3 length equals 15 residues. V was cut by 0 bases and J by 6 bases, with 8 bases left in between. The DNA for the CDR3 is TGTGCCACCAGTGATTTGACCAGGGTTAATTCACCCCTCCACTTT. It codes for CATSDLTRVNSPLHF.

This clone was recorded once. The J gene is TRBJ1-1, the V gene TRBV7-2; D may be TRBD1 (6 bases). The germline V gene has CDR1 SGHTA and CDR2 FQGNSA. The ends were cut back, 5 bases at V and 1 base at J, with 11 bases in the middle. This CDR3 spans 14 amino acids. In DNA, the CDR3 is TGTGCCAGCAGCCACCGGACAGAGAACACTGAAGCTTTCTTT. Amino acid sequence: CASSHRTENTEAFF.

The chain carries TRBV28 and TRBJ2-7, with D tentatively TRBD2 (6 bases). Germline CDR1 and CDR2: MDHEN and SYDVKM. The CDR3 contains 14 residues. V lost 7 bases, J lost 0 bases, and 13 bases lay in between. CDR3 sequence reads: CASKAQRASYEQYF. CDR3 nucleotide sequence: TGTGCCAGCAAGGCCCAGCGGGCCTCCTACGAGCAGTACTTC.

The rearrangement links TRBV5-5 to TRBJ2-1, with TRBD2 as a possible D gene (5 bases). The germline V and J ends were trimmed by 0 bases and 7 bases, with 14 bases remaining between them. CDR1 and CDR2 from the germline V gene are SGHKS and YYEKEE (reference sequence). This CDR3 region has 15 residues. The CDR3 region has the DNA TGTGCCAGCAGCTTGGGTACTAGGCTAACGAATGAGCAGTTCTTC. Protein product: CASSLGTRLTNEQFF.

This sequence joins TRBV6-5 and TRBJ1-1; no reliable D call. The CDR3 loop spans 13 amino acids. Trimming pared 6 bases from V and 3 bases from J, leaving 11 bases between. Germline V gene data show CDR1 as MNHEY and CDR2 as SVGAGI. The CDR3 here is CASRWSWDTEAFF. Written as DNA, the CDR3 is TGTGCCAGCAGATGGAGTTGGGACACTGAAGCTTTCTTT.

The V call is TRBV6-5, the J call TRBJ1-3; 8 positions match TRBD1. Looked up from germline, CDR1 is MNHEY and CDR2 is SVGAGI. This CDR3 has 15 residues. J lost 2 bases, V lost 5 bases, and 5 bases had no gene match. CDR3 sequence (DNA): TGTGCCAGCAGTCTACAGGGGGGTCCTGGAAACACCATATATTTT. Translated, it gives CASSLQGGPGNTIYF.

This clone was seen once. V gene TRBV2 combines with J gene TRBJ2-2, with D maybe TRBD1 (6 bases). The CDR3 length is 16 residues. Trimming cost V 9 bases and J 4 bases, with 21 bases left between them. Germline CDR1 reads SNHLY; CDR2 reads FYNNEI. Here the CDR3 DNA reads TGTGCCAGTCGGGCCAGAGGGGGTCGGGGCACCGGGGAGCTGTTTTTT. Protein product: CASRARGGRGTGELFF.

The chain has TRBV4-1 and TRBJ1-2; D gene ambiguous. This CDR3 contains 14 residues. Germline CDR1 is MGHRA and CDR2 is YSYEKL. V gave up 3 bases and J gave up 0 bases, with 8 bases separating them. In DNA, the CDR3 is TGCGCCAGCAGCCATGCCGGGACTAACTATGGCTACACCTTC. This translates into CASSHAGTNYGYTF.

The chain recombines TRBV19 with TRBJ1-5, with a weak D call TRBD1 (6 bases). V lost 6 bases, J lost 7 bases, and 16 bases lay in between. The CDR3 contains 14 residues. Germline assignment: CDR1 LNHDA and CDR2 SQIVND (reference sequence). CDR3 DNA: TGTGCCAGTAGCCTCACAGGGTACAGCCAGCCCCAGCATTTT. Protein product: CASSLTGYSQPQHF.

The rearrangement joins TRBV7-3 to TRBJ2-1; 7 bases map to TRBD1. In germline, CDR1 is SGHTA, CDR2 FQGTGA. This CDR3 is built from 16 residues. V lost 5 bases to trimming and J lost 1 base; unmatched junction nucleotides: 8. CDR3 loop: CASSLQTGFSYNEQFF. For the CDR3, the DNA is TGTGCCAGCAGCCTCCAGACAGGGTTTTCCTACAATGAGCAGTTCTTC.

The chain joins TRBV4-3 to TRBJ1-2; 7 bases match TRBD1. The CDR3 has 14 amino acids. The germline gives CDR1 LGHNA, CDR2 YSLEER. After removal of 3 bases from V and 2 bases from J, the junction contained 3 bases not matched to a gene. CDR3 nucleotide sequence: TGCGCCAGCAGCCAGCAGACAGGGAACTATGGCTACACCTTC. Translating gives CASSQQTGNYGYTF.

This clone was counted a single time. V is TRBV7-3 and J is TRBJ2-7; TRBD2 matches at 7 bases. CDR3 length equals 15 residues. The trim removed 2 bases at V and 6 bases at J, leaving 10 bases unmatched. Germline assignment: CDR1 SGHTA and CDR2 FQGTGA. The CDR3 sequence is CASSLHSGLAVEQYF. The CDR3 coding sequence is TGTGCCAGCAGCTTACATAGCGGTCTAGCGGTCGAGCAGTACTTC.

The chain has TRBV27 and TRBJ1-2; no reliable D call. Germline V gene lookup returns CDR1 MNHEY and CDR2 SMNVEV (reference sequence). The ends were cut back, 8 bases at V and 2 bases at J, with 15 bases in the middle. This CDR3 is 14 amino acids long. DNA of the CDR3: TGTGCCAGCGGTGCACGGGGAAGGAACTATGGCTACACCTTC. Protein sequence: CASGARGRNYGYTF.

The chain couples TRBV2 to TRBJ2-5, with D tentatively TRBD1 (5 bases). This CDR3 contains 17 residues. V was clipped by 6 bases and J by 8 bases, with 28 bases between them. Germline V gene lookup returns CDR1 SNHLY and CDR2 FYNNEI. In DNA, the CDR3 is TGTGCCAGCAGCGCCGACGGTGGGGTGGGGCGTCTTGTAACCCAGTACTTC. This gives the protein CASSADGGVGRLVTQYF.

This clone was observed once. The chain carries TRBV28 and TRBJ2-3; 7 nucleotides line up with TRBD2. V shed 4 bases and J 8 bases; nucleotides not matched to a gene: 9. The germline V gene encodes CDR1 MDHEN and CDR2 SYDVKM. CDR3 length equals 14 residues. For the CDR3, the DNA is TGTGCCAGCAGTTCTAGCGGAATATTAGCTACGCAGTATTTT. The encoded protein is CASSSSGILATQYF.

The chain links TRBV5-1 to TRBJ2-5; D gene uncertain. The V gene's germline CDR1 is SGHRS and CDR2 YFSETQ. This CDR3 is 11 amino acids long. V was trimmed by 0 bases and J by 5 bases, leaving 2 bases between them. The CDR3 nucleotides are TGCGCCAGCAGCTTGGCTGAGACCCAGTACTTC. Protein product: CASSLAETQYF.